This passage covers 25 T cell receptor beta chains from one sample sequenced in a study of T cells in Graves' hyperthyroidism and ophthalmopathy. RNA transcripts yielded amplified TCR beta CDR3 regions. An initial round of RT-PCR targeting the TCR CDR3 relied on the HTBI primer set. TCRdb re-called the multiplex PCR reads with MiXCR, one entry per CDR3 protein. The sample includes some 460,000 distinct CDR3 sequences, 15% to 19% of them seen just once. Sequencing was done on a sample of blood. The receptors were sampled from a woman between 18 and 29 years old with Graves' hyperthyroidism.

The gene calls are TRBV6-1 and TRBJ2-2, with TRBD1 matching over 8 bases. CDR3 length equals 15 residues. CDR1 is MNHNS and CDR2 is SASEGT in the germline V gene. V was clipped by 5 bases and J by 4 bases; unmatched bases: 6. The CDR3 DNA is TGTGCCAGCAGTTCACAGACAGGGGCCACCGGGGAGCTGTTTTTT. Translation gives CASSSQTGATGELFF.

There are a few counts of this clonotype. An end of the junction differs from the germline gene, which may be a read error. J is TRBJ2-7 and V is TRBV2; TRBD2 agrees at 11 bases. Germline CDR1 is SNHLY and CDR2 is FYNNEI. This CDR3 contains 16 residues. In DNA form, the CDR3 reads TGTGCCAGCAGTGACCAACTAGCGGGAGCCCAGTACGGGCAGTACTTC. Amino acids: CASSDQLAGAQYGQYF. The full variable domain, in which reference TRBV2 and TRBJ2-7 provide the parts outside the CDR3, is EPEVTQTPSHQVTQMGQEVILRCVPISNHLYFYWYRQILGQKVEFLVSFYNNEISEKSEIFDDQFSVERPDGSNFTLKIRSTKLEDSAMYFCASSDQLAGAQYGQYFGPGTRLTVT.

This clonotype was picked up a small number of times. V is TRBV7-9 and J is TRBJ2-5, with D uncertain. Germline CDR1 is SEHNR and CDR2 is FQNEAQ (reference sequence). Trimming stripped 5 bases from V and 7 bases from J, with 8 bases between. This CDR3 region has 11 residues. CDR3 DNA: TGTGCCAGCAGCGGTCCAGGGACCCAGTACTTC. It codes for CASSGPGTQYF.

This clonotype has more than one count but fewer than ten. The J gene is TRBJ2-6, the V gene TRBV9; perhaps TRBD1 as D (6 bases). Germline V lookup: CDR1 SGDLS, CDR2 YYNGEE. Trimming removed 4 bases from V and 4 bases from J, with 15 bases in between. CDR3 size: 16 residues. This CDR3 reads CASSPSGTSGANVLTF. CDR3 DNA: TGTGCCAGCAGCCCCTCCGGGACATCCGGGGCCAACGTCCTGACTTTC.

This clonotype was counted between two and nine times. J is TRBJ2-7 and V is TRBV30; D unclear. The CDR3 has 11 amino acids. Germline V lookup: CDR1 GTSNPN, CDR2 SVGIG (reference sequence). V was trimmed by 2 bases and J by 3 bases, leaving 5 bases between them. CDR3 amino acids: CAWSPNYEQYF. CDR3 bases: TGTGCCTGGAGTCCTAACTACGAGCAGTACTTC.

The chain carries TRBV5-1 and TRBJ2-5; the D is unclear. The CDR3 has 14 amino acids. V shed 0 bases and J shed 5 bases, with 11 bases lying between them. The germline V gene encodes CDR1 SGHRS and CDR2 YFSETQ. The CDR3 nucleotides are TGCGCCAGCAGCTTGGACGTCTTAGTGGAGACCCAGTACTTC. Its protein product is CASSLDVLVETQYF.

This clonotype was seen many times. The chain is built from TRBV29-1 and TRBJ2-5, with a weak D call TRBD2 (5 bases). V lost 6 bases and J lost 5, with 22 bases in between. There are 15 residues in the CDR3. Looked up from germline, CDR1 is SQVTM and CDR2 is ANQGSEA. CDR3 sequence: CSVVPTRGTRETQYF. Here the CDR3 DNA reads TGCAGCGTCGTACCTACTAGAGGCACTCGGGAGACCCAGTACTTC.

The chain has TRBV7-2 and TRBJ2-7, with D possibly TRBD2 on 6 matching bases. This CDR3 contains 14 residues. CDR1 and CDR2 from the germline V gene are SGHTA and FQGNSA. Trimming took off 5 bases at V and 2 bases at J, with 13 bases between the two ends. The CDR3 DNA sequence: TGTGCCAGCAGCCGTCCGGGCGGGGCCTACGAGCAGTACTTC. Its translation: CASSRPGGAYEQYF.

There are a few counts of this clonotype. CDR3 residues: CASSKDRANGNTIYF. The CDR3 DNA reads TGTGCCAGCAGTAAGGACAGGGCAAATGGAAACACCATATATTTT. The chain uses TRBV6-2 or TRBV6-3 and TRBJ1-3, with 8 bases fitting TRBD1. Trimming at V came to 5 bases and at J to 3 bases, leaving 6 bases not matched to a gene. CDR1 and CDR2 (germline): MNHEY, SVGEGT. The CDR3 contains 15 residues.

Comment on this clonotype: A read error may explain this, as a much larger clone is one base away. This rearrangement joins TRBV10-3 to TRBJ2-1; D could derive from TRBD1 or TRBD2 (5 bases each). Trimming cost V 10 bases and J 2 bases, with 18 bases left between them. Per the germline V gene, CDR1 is ENHRY and CDR2 is SYGVKD. The CDR3 is 15 residues long. The CDR3 region has the DNA TGTGCCACAGACACCGGGACGGCTACCTACAATGAGCAGTTCTTC. Residues: CATDTGTATYNEQFF.

The chain combines TRBV9 with TRBJ2-3, with 8 bases identical to TRBD1. The CDR3 runs 16 residues. V was clipped by 2 bases and J by 0 bases; unmatched bases: 5. Germline loops: CDR1 SGDLS, CDR2 YYNGEE. CDR3 DNA: TGTGCCAGCAGCGTTCAGACAGGGGCTAGCACAGATACGCAGTATTTT. It yields the protein CASSVQTGASTDTQYF.

This clonotype was counted a few times. The chain couples TRBV28 to TRBJ2-1, with TRBD2 matching 12 bases. This CDR3 region has 16 residues. Germline V gives CDR1 MDHEN, CDR2 SYDVKM. Losses at the gene ends were 3 bases for V and 7 bases for J; bases not matched to a gene: 7. The CDR3 nucleotides read TGTGCCAGCAGTTTTCTAGCGGGGGGGCATAGGAATGAGCAGTTCTTC. Translated, it gives CASSFLAGGHRNEQFF.

This clonotype came up many times. CDR3 bases: TGTGCCAGCAGCCCTGGGGACAGGCCGCCTGGCTACACCTTC. Its protein product is CASSPGDRPPGYTF. V is TRBV5-8 and J is TRBJ1-2; 8 nucleotides line up with TRBD1. Germline CDR1 reads SGHTS; CDR2 reads YDEGEE. CDR3 length: 14 residues. V shed 4 bases, J shed 7 bases, and the junction held 9 bases outside the gene matches.

The chain carries TRBV24-1 and TRBJ2-5; D remains unclear. Trimming took off 4 bases at V and 2 bases at J, with 13 bases between the two ends. This CDR3 is built from 15 residues. Germline assignment: CDR1 KGHDR and CDR2 SFDVKD. In nucleotides, the CDR3 is TGTGCCACCAGTGACCCCCTTGTCCCTCAAGAGACCCAGTACTTC. This codes for CATSDPLVPQETQYF.

This clonotype appeared many times. The gene calls are TRBV3-1 and TRBJ2-5, with 7 bases aligning to TRBD2. The germline gives CDR1 LGHDT, CDR2 YNNKEL (reference sequence). Trimming removed 4 bases from V and 3 bases from J; junction bases left unmatched: 17. The CDR3 totals 18 residues. This CDR3 reads CASSPTMDSGPREETQYF. DNA of the CDR3: TGTGCCAGCAGCCCCACGATGGATAGCGGGCCCCGGGAAGAGACCCAGTACTTC.

This clonotype was detected ten times or more. The rearrangement joins TRBV7-2 to TRBJ2-7; 9 bases line up with TRBD1. The CDR3 spans 16 residues. Germline V gives CDR1 SGHTA, CDR2 FQGNSA. V shed 0 bases and J 5 bases; nucleotides not matched to a gene: 8. This chain's CDR3 is CASSLAAGQGSHEQYF. The CDR3 DNA sequence: TGTGCCAGCAGCTTAGCGGCGGGACAGGGTTCCCACGAGCAGTACTTC.

This clonotype has ten or more counts. The chain employs TRBV6-2 or TRBV6-3 and TRBJ1-3, with 7 bases fitting TRBD1. The CDR3 totals 16 residues. Unmatched junction bases numbered 12, after V lost 6 bases and J lost 4 bases. The germline CDR1 and CDR2 sequences are MNHEY and SVGEGT. DNA of the CDR3: TGTGCCAGCAGCCGGACAGGATCGTCGAAAGGAAACACCATATATTTT. It is translated as CASSRTGSSKGNTIYF.

V gene TRBV20-1 combines with J gene TRBJ1-4; 8 bases are a match to TRBD1. V shed 8 bases and J 8 bases; nucleotides not matched to a gene: 7. CDR3 size: 12 residues. CDR1 is DFQATT, CDR2 SNEGSKA, per germline (reference sequence). The CDR3 coding sequence is TGCAGTTTCCAGGGGGCTGGGGAAAAACTGTTTTTT. This codes for CSFQGAGEKLFF.

This clonotype was detected a few times. The J gene is TRBJ2-2, the V gene TRBV20-1, with TRBD2 as a possible D gene (6 bases). Trimming cost V 0 bases and J 1 base, with 9 bases left between them. Germline CDR1 DFQATT, CDR2 SNEGSKA (reference sequence). The CDR3 length is 15 residues. CDR3 sequence reads: CSAREWRGNTGELFF. DNA for the CDR3: TGCAGTGCTAGAGAATGGAGGGGGAACACCGGGGAGCTGTTTTTT.

This clonotype has a count of ten or more. The chain recombines TRBV29-1 with TRBJ2-7, with D perhaps TRBD2 (6 bases). From germline, CDR1 is SQVTM and CDR2 ANQGSEA. CDR3 size: 12 residues. V was shortened by 4 bases and J by 2 bases, with 9 bases between the two germline ends. CDR3 sequence: CSVGRDAYEQYF. The DNA of the CDR3 is TGCAGCGTTGGGCGGGACGCCTACGAGCAGTACTTC.

J is TRBJ2-5 and V is TRBV5-6, with TRBD2 matching over 12 bases. V dropped 4 bases and J dropped 4; count of bases not matched to a gene: 11. Germline CDR1 is SGHDT and CDR2 is YYEEEE. This CDR3 spans 17 amino acids. The CDR3 DNA reads as TGTGCCAGCAGCCAGACTAGCGGGAGCCTGCAGGGAGAGACCCAGTACTTC. It encodes CASSQTSGSLQGETQYF.

This clonotype showed up many times. The chain links TRBV5-1 to TRBJ1-2, with 7 nucleotides matching TRBD1. The CDR3 consists of 14 residues. Germline V gene data show CDR1 as SGHRS and CDR2 as YFSETQ. The J segment lost 2 bases and the V segment lost 2 bases, leaving 3 bases of the junction unmatched. The CDR3 DNA reads as TGCGCCAGCAGCTTCAGGGGGGAGAACTATGGCTACACCTTC. It codes for CASSFRGENYGYTF.

This chain uses TRBV2 with TRBJ1-2, with no clear D. V was cut by 4 bases and J by 4 bases, with 13 bases left in between. The CDR3 spans 14 residues. Germline values: CDR1 SNHLY, CDR2 FYNNEI. The CDR3 here is CASSGRVGGYGYTF. The CDR3 DNA reads TGTGCCAGCAGTGGAAGGGTCGGTGGCTATGGCTACACCTTC.

This clonotype has ten or more counts. The genes are TRBV27 and TRBJ2-5; weak D call: TRBD1 (8 bases). V gave up 3 bases and J gave up 5 bases, with 13 bases separating them. Germline CDR1 reads MNHEY; CDR2 reads SMNVEV (reference sequence). The CDR3 extends over 14 amino acids. Here the CDR3 DNA reads TGTGCCAGCAGTTTTGACAGGGGAGGGGAGACCCAGTACTTC. It codes for CASSFDRGGETQYF.

This clonotype came up many times. V is TRBV3-1 and J is TRBJ1-2; D is uncertain. This CDR3 spans 13 amino acids. Germline values: CDR1 LGHDT, CDR2 YNNKEL (reference sequence). V dropped 1 base and J dropped 8 bases, with 11 bases sitting between them. CDR3 in DNA: TGTGCCAGCAGCCAAGCCGGCGCCCACGGCTACACCTTC. Protein: CASSQAGAHGYTF. The whole variable domain, remainder taken from reference TRBV3-1 and TRBJ1-2, is DTAVSQTPKYLVTQMGNDKSIKCEQNLGHDTMYWYKQDSKKFLKIMFSYNNKELIINETVPNRFSPKSPDKAHLNLHINSLELGDSAVYFCASSQAGAHGYTFGSGTRLTVV.